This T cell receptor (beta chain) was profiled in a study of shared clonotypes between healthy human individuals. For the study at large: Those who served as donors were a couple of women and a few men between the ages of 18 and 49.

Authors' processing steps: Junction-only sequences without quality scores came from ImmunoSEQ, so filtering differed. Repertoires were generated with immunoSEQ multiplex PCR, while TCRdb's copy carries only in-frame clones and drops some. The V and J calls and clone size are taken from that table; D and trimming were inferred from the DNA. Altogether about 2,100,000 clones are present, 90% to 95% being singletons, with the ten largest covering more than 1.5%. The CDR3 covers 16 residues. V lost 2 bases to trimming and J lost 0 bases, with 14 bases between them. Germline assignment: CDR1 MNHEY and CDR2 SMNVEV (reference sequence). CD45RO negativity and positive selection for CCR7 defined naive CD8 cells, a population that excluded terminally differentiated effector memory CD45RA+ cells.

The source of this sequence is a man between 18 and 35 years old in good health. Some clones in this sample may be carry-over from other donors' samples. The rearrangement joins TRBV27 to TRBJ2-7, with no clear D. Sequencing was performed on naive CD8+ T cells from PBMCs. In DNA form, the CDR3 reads TGTGCCAGCAGTTTAAATTCCGGCGAGAGCTCCTACGAGCAGTACTTC. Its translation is CASSLNSGESSYEQYF.